Listed below are T cell receptor beta chains from one sample, sequenced in a study of CD8 T cells in Susac syndrome. TCRdb passed the immunoSEQ multiplex PCR reads through MiXCR, listing each CDR3 protein once. This table holds under 200,000 distinct CDR3 sequences, 95% found once. The sequenced sample consisted of CD4+ T cells from PBMCs. Receptors originate from a human donor in good health. The CDR3 runs from the conserved cysteine through the conserved F or W. A D gene is named only where the DNA matches it firmly. Clone size appears in some rows only: once, few, many, or a class for an expanded clone.

CDR3aa: CSARVTGNTEAFF
CDR3nt: TGCAGTGCTAGGGTTACCGGGAACACTGAAGCTTTCTTT
abundance: NA
j_gene: TRBJ1-1
len: 13
d_gene: NA
v_gene: TRBV20-1

CDR3aa: CASSVGQTQIAYEQYF
CDR3nt: TGTGCCAGCAGCGTAGGCCAGACTCAAATCGCCTACGAGCAGTACTTC
abundance: NA
j_gene: TRBJ2-7
len: 16
d_gene: NA
v_gene: TRBV7-8

CDR3aa: CASSSGGDYGYTF
CDR3nt: TGTGCCAGCAGCTCGGGGGGAGACTATGGCTACACCTTC
abundance: NA
j_gene: TRBJ1-2
len: 13
d_gene: NA
v_gene: TRBV5-4

CDR3aa: CASRSQGLYTEAFF
CDR3nt: TGTGCCAGCCGGTCACAGGGGTTGTACACTGAAGCTTTCTTT
abundance: NA
j_gene: TRBJ1-1
len: 14
d_gene: TRBD1
v_gene: TRBV19

CDR3aa: CATSTGGLSPGRQPQHF
CDR3nt: TGTGCCACCAGCACAGGAGGGTTAAGTCCGGGACGACAGCCCCAGCATTTT
abundance: NA
j_gene: TRBJ1-5
len: 17
d_gene: NA
v_gene: TRBV15

CDR3aa: CASNRDSAYGYTF
CDR3nt: TGTGCCAGCAACCGGGACAGCGCCTATGGCTACACCTTC
abundance: NA
j_gene: TRBJ1-2
len: 13
d_gene: TRBD1
v_gene: TRBV2

CDR3aa: CASSQSLAGGQETQYF
CDR3nt: TGTGCCAGCAGCCAGTCACTAGCGGGAGGGCAAGAGACCCAGTACTTC
abundance: NA
j_gene: TRBJ2-5
len: 16
d_gene: TRBD2
v_gene: TRBV3-1

CDR3aa: CASSPNGAGAQETQYF
CDR3nt: TGTGCCAGCTCACCAAATGGAGCGGGAGCCCAAGAGACCCAGTACTTC
abundance: NA
j_gene: TRBJ2-5
len: 16
d_gene: TRBD2
v_gene: TRBV18

CDR3aa: CASSSLWIGGRVSYEQYF
CDR3nt: TGTGCCAGCAGTTCTTTATGGATAGGGGGCCGTGTATCCTACGAGCAGTACTTC
abundance: NA
j_gene: TRBJ2-7
len: 18
d_gene: TRBD1
v_gene: TRBV6-2/TRBV6-3

CDR3aa: CASSDRKETQYF
CDR3nt: TGTGCCAGTAGTGACCGAAAAGAGACCCAGTACTTC
abundance: NA
j_gene: TRBJ2-5
len: 12
d_gene: NA
v_gene: TRBV19

CDR3aa: CASSQVPYRAGAEQYF
CDR3nt: TGCGCCAGCAGCCAAGTACCCTACAGGGCAGGGGCCGAGCAGTACTTC
abundance: NA
j_gene: TRBJ2-7
len: 16
d_gene: NA
v_gene: TRBV4-1

CDR3aa: CSARRQSANTGELFF
CDR3nt: TGCAGTGCTAGAAGACAGTCCGCGAACACCGGGGAGCTGTTTTTT
abundance: NA
j_gene: TRBJ2-2
len: 15
d_gene: NA
v_gene: TRBV20-1

CDR3aa: CASSLSLAGGAGRETQYF
CDR3nt: TGTGCCAGCAGTTTATCGCTAGCGGGAGGTGCGGGGCGAGAGACCCAGTACTTC
abundance: once
j_gene: TRBJ2-5
len: 18
d_gene: TRBD2
v_gene: TRBV27

CDR3aa: CASSIDRGQETQYF
CDR3nt: TGTGCCAGCAGCATCGACAGGGGGCAAGAGACCCAGTACTTC
abundance: once
j_gene: TRBJ2-5
len: 14
d_gene: TRBD1
v_gene: TRBV25-1

CDR3aa: CASSELAGSYNEQFF
CDR3nt: TGTGCCAGCAGTGAACTAGCGGGGTCCTACAATGAGCAGTTCTTC
abundance: NA
j_gene: TRBJ2-1
len: 15
d_gene: TRBD2
v_gene: TRBV25-1

CDR3aa: CATSSKGLRNQETQYF
CDR3nt: TGTGCCACCAGCAGCAAAGGGTTGAGGAACCAAGAGACCCAGTACTTC
abundance: NA
j_gene: TRBJ2-5
len: 16
d_gene: NA
v_gene: TRBV15

CDR3aa: CASSNSRSYEQYF
CDR3nt: TGTGCCAGCAGCAATTCCAGGAGCTACGAGCAGTACTTC
abundance: NA
j_gene: TRBJ2-7
len: 13
d_gene: NA
v_gene: TRBV5-4

CDR3aa: CASSLDPSSYNEQFF
CDR3nt: TGTGCCAGCAGCTTGGATCCTAGCTCCTACAATGAGCAGTTCTTC
abundance: NA
j_gene: TRBJ2-1
len: 15
d_gene: NA
v_gene: TRBV5-6

CDR3aa: CSTGTSGRLTSYNEQFF
CDR3nt: TGCAGTACGGGGACTAGCGGGAGACTTACCTCCTACAATGAGCAGTTCTTC
abundance: NA
j_gene: TRBJ2-1
len: 17
d_gene: TRBD2
v_gene: TRBV20-1

CDR3aa: CAWSHGLAGAETQYF
CDR3nt: TGTGCCTGGAGCCATGGACTAGCGGGAGCTGAGACCCAGTACTTC
abundance: NA
j_gene: TRBJ2-5
len: 15
d_gene: TRBD2
v_gene: TRBV30

CDR3aa: CASSRQGVSSYEQYF
CDR3nt: TGTGCCAGCAGCAGACAGGGCGTGAGCTCCTACGAGCAGTACTTC
abundance: NA
j_gene: TRBJ2-7
len: 15
d_gene: TRBD1
v_gene: TRBV9

CDR3aa: CASKDRDSPLHF
CDR3nt: TGTGCCAGCAAGGACCGGGATTCACCCCTCCACTTT
abundance: NA
j_gene: TRBJ1-6
len: 12
d_gene: NA
v_gene: TRBV6-5

CDR3aa: CASRDTGDTEAFF
CDR3nt: TGTGCCAGCAGAGATACAGGGGACACTGAAGCTTTCTTT
abundance: NA
j_gene: TRBJ1-1
len: 13
d_gene: TRBD1
v_gene: TRBV28

CDR3aa: CASSAGQIYGYTF
CDR3nt: TGTGCCAGCAGTGCGGGACAAATCTATGGCTACACCTTC
abundance: NA
j_gene: TRBJ1-2
len: 13
d_gene: NA
v_gene: TRBV2

CDR3aa: CASSSWDRSNTEAFF
CDR3nt: TGTGCCAGCAGCTCCTGGGACAGGAGCAACACTGAAGCTTTCTTT
abundance: NA
j_gene: TRBJ1-1
len: 15
d_gene: TRBD1
v_gene: TRBV7-2

CDR3aa: CASSSRTNDKFF
CDR3nt: TGTGCCAGCAGCTCTAGGACGAACGATAAGTTCTTC
abundance: NA
j_gene: TRBJ2-1
len: 12
d_gene: NA
v_gene: TRBV7-9

CDR3aa: CSATPQTSRGETQYF
CDR3nt: TGCAGCGCCACACCCCAGACTTCAAGGGGAGAGACCCAGTACTTC
abundance: NA
j_gene: TRBJ2-5
len: 15
d_gene: NA
v_gene: TRBV29-1

CDR3aa: CATSRERTSGAQQYF
CDR3nt: TGTGCCACCAGCAGAGAGCGGACTAGCGGGGCCCAGCAGTACTTC
abundance: NA
j_gene: TRBJ2-7
len: 15
d_gene: TRBD2
v_gene: TRBV15